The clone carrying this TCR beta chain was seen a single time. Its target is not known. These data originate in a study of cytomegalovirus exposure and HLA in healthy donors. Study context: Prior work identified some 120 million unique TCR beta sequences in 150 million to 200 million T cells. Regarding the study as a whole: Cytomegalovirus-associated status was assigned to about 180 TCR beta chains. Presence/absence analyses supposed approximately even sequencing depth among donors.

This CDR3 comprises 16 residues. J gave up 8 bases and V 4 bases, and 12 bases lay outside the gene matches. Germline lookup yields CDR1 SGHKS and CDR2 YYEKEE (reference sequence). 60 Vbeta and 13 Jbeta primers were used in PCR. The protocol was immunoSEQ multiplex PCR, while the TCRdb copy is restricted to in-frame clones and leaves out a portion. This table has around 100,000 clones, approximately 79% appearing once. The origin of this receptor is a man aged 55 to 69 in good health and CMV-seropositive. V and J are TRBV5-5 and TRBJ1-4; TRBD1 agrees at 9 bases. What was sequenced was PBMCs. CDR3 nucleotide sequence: TGTGCCAGCAGCCCACGTCCTACAGGGGGCGACGAAAAACTGTTTTTT. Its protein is CASSPRPTGGDEKLFF.